The 2 T cell receptor beta chains below all came from one sample that was sequenced in a study of T cell changes during pregnancy in multiple sclerosis. The assay was immunoSEQ multiplex PCR, and TCRdb's table has in-frame clones only and misses some. The sample gives about 20,000 clones, about 87% of which show up once; around 7% is in the top ten. The sample was CD8+ T cells from peripheral blood mononuclear cells, taken in the third trimester of pregnancy. These receptors were taken from a female donor in good health, enrolled as a control in a pregnancy study.

The genes are TRBV4-1 and TRBJ2-3, with unresolved D. V lost 0 bases, J lost 2 bases, and 15 bases lay in between. The CDR3 is made up of 17 amino acids. Per the germline V gene, CDR1 is MGHRA and CDR2 is YSYEKL. The CDR3 loop reads CASSQETGRVITDTQYF. In nucleotides, the CDR3 is TGCGCCAGCAGCCAAGAAACGGGTCGAGTGATCACAGATACGCAGTATTTT.

The chain combines TRBV2 with TRBJ1-5; 8 bases match TRBD1. This CDR3 is 16 amino acids long. Germline assignment: CDR1 SNHLY and CDR2 FYNNEI. J gave up 1 base and V 5 bases, and 7 bases lay outside the gene matches. The DNA of the CDR3 is TGTGCCAGCAGTTGGACAGGGATGATGAGCAATCAGCCCCAGCATTTT. It translates to CASSWTGMMSNQPQHF.